Described below is a single T cell receptor (beta chain) sequence and its context. The record originates from a study of blood T cell repertoires in COVID-19. Study context: Both acute and convalescent COVID-19 samples were obtained from the United States, Italy and Spain. From T cells, B-cell-depleted T cells, or PBMCs came the material, which was cDNA or gDNA.

The germline V gene has CDR1 LNHDA and CDR2 SQIVND (reference sequence). The CDR3 has 13 residues. Deletions cut 5 bases from V and 6 bases from J, with 10 bases between. Per the original methods: By means of reference gene primer amplification, nucleated cell counts were estimated. Method: immunoSEQ multiplex PCR; TCRdb's copy keeps in-frame clones and lacks some. V and J calls and clone size are copied from that table; D and trimming were computed from the DNA. Among under 300,000 clones listed, roughly 90% were seen once. The sequenced sample consisted of peripheral blood. The chain has TRBV19 and TRBJ2-2; no firm D call. The TCR originated in a man aged 60-69 years with acute or convalescent COVID-19. Here the CDR3 reads CASSPRVAGELFF. The CDR3 DNA sequence: TGTGCCAGTAGTCCTCGGGTAGCCGGGGAGCTGTTTTTT.